This T cell receptor (beta chain) was captured in a study of T cell clonotyping in hematopoietic cell transplantation. Study summary: Cytoreduction preceded collection of pretransplant recipient samples.

CDR3 size: 14 residues. Germline CDR1 and CDR2: SNHLY and FYNNEI. Between the trimmed V and J ends, which lost 1 base and 3 bases, there was a span of 7 bases. The time point here: recipient sample about 28 days before transplant, after cytoreduction. Blood collection times were about day -28 and days 30, 100, 180 posttransplant. Sequencing used immunoSEQ multiplex PCR; TCRdb keeps in-frame clones, though not all of them. In the table there are about 76,000 clones, 90% to 96% of which are singletons. On this clone itself: The antigen is unknown.

Study-wide findings and caveats: Pathologically expanded recipient clonotypes increased progressively from day 30 to day 180 as diversity fell. Few recipient clonotypes overlapped donors; over 95% were de novo at given depth.

This chain connects TRBV2 to TRBJ1-5; maybe TRBD1 (6 bases). This specimen was peripheral blood mononuclear cells, taken before stem cell transplant. This TCR was sampled from a woman in her forties or fifties with acute myeloid leukemia. Some clones in this sample may be carry-over from other donors' samples. Here the CDR3 reads CASSEGGANQPQHF. Here the CDR3 DNA reads TGTGCCAGCAGTGAAGGGGGGGCCAATCAGCCCCAGCATTTT.